This TCR beta chain was sequenced in a study of control samples from healthy donors and cancer patients. Sequencing used immunoSEQ multiplex PCR; TCRdb keeps in-frame clones, though not all of them. The table shows some 130,000 clones, with 75% to 95% occurring only once. Trimming removed 4 bases from V and 0 bases from J, with 7 bases in between. Germline lookup yields CDR1 MDHEN and CDR2 SYDVKM. There are 13 residues in the CDR3. The receptor was derived from a man younger than 35 in good health. The sequenced material came from blood. The chain has TRBV28 and TRBJ2-7; D uncertain. The CDR3 region has the DNA TGTGCCAGCAGTTCGAGTAGCTCCTACGAGCAGTACTTC. It encodes CASSSSSSYEQYF.